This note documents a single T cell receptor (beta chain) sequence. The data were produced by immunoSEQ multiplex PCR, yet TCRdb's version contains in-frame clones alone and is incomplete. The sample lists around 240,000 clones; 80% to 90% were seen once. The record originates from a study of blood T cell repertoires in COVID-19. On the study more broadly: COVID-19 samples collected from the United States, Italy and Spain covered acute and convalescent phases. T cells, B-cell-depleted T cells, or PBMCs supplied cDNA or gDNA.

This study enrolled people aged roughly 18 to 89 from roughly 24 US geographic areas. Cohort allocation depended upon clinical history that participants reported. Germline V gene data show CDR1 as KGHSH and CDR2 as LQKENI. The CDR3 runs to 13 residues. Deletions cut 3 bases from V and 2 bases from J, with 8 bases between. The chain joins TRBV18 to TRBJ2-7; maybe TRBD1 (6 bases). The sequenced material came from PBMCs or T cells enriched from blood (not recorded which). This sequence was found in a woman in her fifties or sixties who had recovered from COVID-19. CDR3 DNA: TGTGCCAGCTCACCGGCAGGGGCCTACGAGCAGTACTTC. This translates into CASSPAGAYEQYF.